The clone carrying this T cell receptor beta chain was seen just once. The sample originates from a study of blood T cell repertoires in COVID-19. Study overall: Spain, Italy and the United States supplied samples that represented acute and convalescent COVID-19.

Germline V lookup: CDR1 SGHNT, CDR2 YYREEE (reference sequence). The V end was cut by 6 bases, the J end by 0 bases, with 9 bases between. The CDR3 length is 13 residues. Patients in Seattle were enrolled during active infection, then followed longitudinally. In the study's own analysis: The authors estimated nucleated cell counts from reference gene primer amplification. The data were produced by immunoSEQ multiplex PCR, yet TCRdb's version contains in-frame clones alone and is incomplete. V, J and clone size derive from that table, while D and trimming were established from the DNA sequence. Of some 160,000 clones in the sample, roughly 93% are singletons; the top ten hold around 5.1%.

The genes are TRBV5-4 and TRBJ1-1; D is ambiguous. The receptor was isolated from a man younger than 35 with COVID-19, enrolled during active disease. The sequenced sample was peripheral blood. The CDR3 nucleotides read TGTGCCAGCAAGGTTGACATGAACACTGAAGCTTTCTTT. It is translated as CASKVDMNTEAFF.